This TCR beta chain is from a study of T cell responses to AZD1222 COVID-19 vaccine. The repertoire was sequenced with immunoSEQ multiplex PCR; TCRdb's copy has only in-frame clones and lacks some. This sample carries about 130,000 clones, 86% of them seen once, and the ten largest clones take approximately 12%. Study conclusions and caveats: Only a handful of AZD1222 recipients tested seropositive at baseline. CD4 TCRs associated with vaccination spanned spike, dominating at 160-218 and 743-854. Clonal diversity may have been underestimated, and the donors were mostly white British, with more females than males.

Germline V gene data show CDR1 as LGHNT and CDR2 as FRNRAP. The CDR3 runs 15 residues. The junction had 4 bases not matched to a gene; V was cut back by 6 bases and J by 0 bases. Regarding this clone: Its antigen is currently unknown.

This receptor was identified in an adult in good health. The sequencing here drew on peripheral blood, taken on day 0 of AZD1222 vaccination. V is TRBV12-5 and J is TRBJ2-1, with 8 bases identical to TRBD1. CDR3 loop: CASGGTGPSYNEQFF. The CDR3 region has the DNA TGTGCTAGTGGAGGGACAGGTCCCTCCTACAATGAGCAGTTCTTC. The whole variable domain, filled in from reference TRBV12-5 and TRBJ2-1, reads DARVTQTPRHKVTEMGQEVTMRCQPILGHNTVFWYRQTMMQGLELLAYFRNRAPLDDSGMPKDRFSAEMPDATLATLKIQPSEPRDSAVYFCASGGTGPSYNEQFFGPGTRLTVL.